This entry lists 14 T cell receptor beta chains sequenced from one sample in a study of Graves' ophthalmopathy and Graves' hyperthyroidism (dated by TCRdb to 2016 to 2018). TCRdb shows the sequencer as Illumina HiSeq 2000. For repertoire sequencing, the TCR beta CDR3 regions were amplified from RNA transcripts. The first round was an RT-PCR using HTBI primers with the Qiagen OneStep RT-PCR kit, and this first round was followed by a second-round multiplex PCR, then size selection and purification. Using fastp trimming at Q25 and MiXCR clonotype assembly, TCRdb reanalyzed the public sequencing data and kept in-frame beta chains. Rows with one shared CDR3 protein collapse into an entry with the most common genes and DNA. The sample contains 350,000 to 400,000 distinct CDR3 sequences, roughly 18% of them found a single time. In total, the top ten clones hold 1.6% of the sample. The specimen sequenced was peripheral blood. The receptors were sampled from a woman under 30 with Graves' ophthalmopathy. Donor details come from another sample of the same person, matched by shared clones.

This clonotype was seen repeatedly, ten times or more. The chain uses TRBV6-2 or TRBV6-3 and TRBJ2-7; D assignment may be TRBD1 or TRBD2 (5 bases each). The V gene's germline CDR1 is MNHEY and CDR2 SVGEGT. V dropped 4 bases and J dropped 6 bases, with 16 bases sitting between them. The length of the CDR3 is 14 residues. The CDR3 bases are TGTGCCAGCAGTTTGGTAGGGACCATCGGCGAGCAGTACTTC. Translated, it gives CASSLVGTIGEQYF.

This clonotype was seen repeatedly, ten times or more. J is TRBJ1-1 and V is TRBV3-1; no firm D call. The germline V gene has CDR1 LGHDT and CDR2 YNNKEL (reference sequence). This CDR3 region has 14 residues. V was clipped by 1 base and J by 7 bases, with 13 bases between them. CDR3 sequence (DNA): TGTGCCAGCAGCCAAGGTGTCAGTTATAATGAAGCTTTCTTT. Its translation: CASSQGVSYNEAFF.

This clonotype occurred many times. The V gene is TRBV6-2 or TRBV6-3, the J gene TRBJ2-7, with 9 bases aligning to TRBD1. CDR1 and CDR2 from the germline V gene are MNHEY and SVGEGT. Trimming took 6 bases from V and 3 from J; bases not matched to a gene: 9. The CDR3 is made up of 15 amino acids. The CDR3 loop reads CASRNYRDRDYEQYF. The CDR3 DNA sequence: TGTGCCAGCAGAAACTACCGGGACAGGGACTACGAGCAGTACTTC.

This clonotype came up many times. V gene TRBV5-1 combines with J gene TRBJ2-5, with 11 bases that match TRBD2. The J segment lost 2 bases and the V segment lost 4 bases, leaving 4 bases of the junction unmatched. This CDR3 region has 15 residues. Looked up from germline, CDR1 is SGHRS and CDR2 is YFSETQ. The DNA of the CDR3 is TGCGCCAGCAGCGCGGGACTAGCGGATCAAGAGACCCAGTACTTC. Its translation: CASSAGLADQETQYF. Filled out from reference TRBV5-1 and TRBJ2-5, the complete variable domain reads KAGVTQTPRYLIKTRGQQVTLSCSPISGHRSVSWYQQTPGQGLQFLFEYFSETQRNKGNFPGRFSGRQFSNSRSEMNVSTLELGDSALYLCASSAGLADQETQYFGPGTRLLVL.

This clonotype was seen at least ten times. The J gene is TRBJ2-3, the V gene TRBV11-1; 10 positions match TRBD2. Per the germline V gene, CDR1 is SGHAT and CDR2 is FQDESV (reference sequence). CDR3 length: 16 amino acids. V lost 7 bases and J lost 1; bases outside the gene matches: 8. The CDR3 loop reads CASTKSGRARTDTQYF. CDR3 DNA sequence: TGTGCCAGCACTAAAAGCGGGAGGGCCCGCACAGATACGCAGTATTTT.

In this sample, this clonotype turned up many times. The chain is built from TRBV7-8 and TRBJ2-5; D unclear. CDR3 size: 14 residues. V was cut by 5 bases and J by 3 bases, with 13 bases left in between. Germline V lookup: CDR1 SGHVS, CDR2 FQNEAQ. The CDR3 region is CASSPSVVEETQYF. The CDR3 nucleotides are TGTGCCAGCAGCCCTAGTGTAGTAGAAGAGACCCAGTACTTC.

In this sample, this clonotype turned up many times. This chain connects TRBV20-1 to TRBJ1-5; D might be TRBD1 (5 bases). Per the germline V gene, CDR1 is DFQATT and CDR2 is SNEGSKA (reference sequence). Trimming took 4 bases from V and 7 from J, leaving 11 bases between them. The CDR3 is 12 residues long. The CDR3 bases are TGCAGTGCTACGGCAGGGACCCAGCCCCAGCATTTT. Amino acids: CSATAGTQPQHF.

This clonotype was seen repeatedly, ten times or more. The chain employs TRBV11-2 and TRBJ1-5; 9 nucleotides agree with TRBD1. Germline values: CDR1 SGHAT, CDR2 FQNNGV. V lost 0 bases and J lost 3; bases outside the gene matches: 12. CDR3 size: 19 residues. This chain's CDR3 is CASSLEGTGLESDNQPQHF. The CDR3, as DNA: TGTGCCAGCAGCTTAGAGGGGACAGGGTTAGAATCGGACAATCAGCCCCAGCATTTT.

This clonotype has a count of ten or more. The chain links TRBV20-1 to TRBJ2-7; tentative D call: TRBD2 (6 bases). CDR3 length equals 13 residues. Per germline, CDR1 DFQATT and CDR2 SNEGSKA (reference sequence). Trimming stripped 3 bases from V and 5 bases from J, with 14 bases between. The CDR3: CSARPGAVHEQYF. The CDR3 nucleotides read TGCAGTGCTAGGCCGGGAGCGGTCCACGAGCAGTACTTC.

This clonotype appeared many times. The chain joins TRBV7-2 to TRBJ2-6, with a possible D match to TRBD2 (6 bases). The CDR3 spans 18 residues. The germline CDR1 and CDR2 sequences are SGHTA and FQGNSA. Trimming stripped 0 bases from V and 2 bases from J, with 14 bases between. The CDR3 DNA reads as TGTGCCAGCAGCTTAGCTGGCGTGGGGGGAGCTGGGGCCAACGTCCTGACTTTC. Its protein product is CASSLAGVGGAGANVLTF.

Written as DNA, the CDR3 is TGTGCCAGCAGAAAGGGAGGACCGGGGGTTGACCAGTACTTC. The encoded protein is CASRKGGPGVDQYF. The V gene is TRBV7-2, the J gene TRBJ2-5; weak D call: TRBD2 (6 bases). Germline values: CDR1 SGHTA, CDR2 FQGNSA. Trimming removed 6 bases at V and 10 bases at J, with 21 bases between. The CDR3 has 14 residues.

The sample holds one count of this clonotype. CDR3 loop: CASSLAEGSPLHF. CDR3 DNA: TGTGCCAGCAGCTTGGCGGAAGGCTCACCCCTCCACTTT. This chain joins TRBV7-3 and TRBJ1-6, with D hard to call. This CDR3 has 13 residues. V shed 3 bases and J shed 10 bases, with 10 bases lying between them. Germline CDR1 and CDR2: SGHTA and FQGTGA.

In this sample, this clonotype turned up many times. The J gene is TRBJ1-5, the V gene TRBV28; D gene uncertain. Germline V gene sequence: CDR1 MDHEN, CDR2 SYDVKM. The V end lost 5 bases, the J end lost 9 bases, and 11 bases lay between the germline ends. The CDR3 contains 12 residues. CDR3 in amino acids: CASSGPVRPQHF. As DNA, the CDR3 is TGTGCCAGCAGTGGCCCCGTCCGGCCCCAGCATTTT.

The rearrangement joins TRBV28 to TRBJ1-1, with 8 bases identical to TRBD1. CDR3 length: 16 residues. Trimming at V came to 5 bases and at J to 1 base, leaving 9 bases not matched to a gene. The germline gives CDR1 MDHEN, CDR2 SYDVKM. The CDR3 sequence: CASSPPSGQGNTEAFF. CDR3 in DNA: TGTGCCAGCAGTCCCCCAAGTGGACAGGGGAACACTGAAGCTTTCTTT.